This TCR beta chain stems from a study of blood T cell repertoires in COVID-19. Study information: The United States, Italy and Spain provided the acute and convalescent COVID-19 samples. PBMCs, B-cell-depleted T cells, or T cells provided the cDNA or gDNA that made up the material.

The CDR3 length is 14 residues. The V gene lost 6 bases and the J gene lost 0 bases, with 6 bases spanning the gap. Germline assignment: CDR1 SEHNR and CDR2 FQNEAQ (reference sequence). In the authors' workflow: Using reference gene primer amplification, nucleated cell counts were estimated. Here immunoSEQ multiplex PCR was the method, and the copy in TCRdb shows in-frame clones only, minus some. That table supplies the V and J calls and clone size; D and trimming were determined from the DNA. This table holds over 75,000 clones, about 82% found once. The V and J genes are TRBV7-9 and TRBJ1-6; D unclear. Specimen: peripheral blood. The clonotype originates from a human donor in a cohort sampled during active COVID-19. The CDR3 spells CASSVSSYNSPLHF. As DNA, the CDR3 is TGTGCCAGCAGTGTTAGCTCCTATAATTCACCCCTCCACTTT.